This T cell receptor beta chain was documented in a study of blood T cell repertoires in COVID-19. Across the study: Some COVID-19 samples were acute and others convalescent; all came from the United States, Italy and Spain.

Original analysis: It was from reference gene primer amplification that nucleated cell counts were estimated. TCRdb's table, derived via immunoSEQ multiplex PCR, lists solely in-frame clones and lacks some. V and J calls and clone size are those listed in that table; D and trimming were worked out from the DNA. The sample contains 150,000 to 200,000 clones, roughly 84% of which appear only once. V lost 3 bases and J 3 bases, leaving 15 bases between the germline ends. Germline CDR1 and CDR2: MDHEN and SYDVKM. The CDR3 is 16 amino acids. Recruitment covered about two dozen US areas and drew participants whose ages spanned roughly 18 to 90 years.

The chain has TRBV28 and TRBJ1-3; a weak D match, TRBD1 (6 bases). The clonotype was recovered from a woman aged 50 to 65 who had recovered from COVID-19. Source material: PBMCs or T cells enriched from blood (not recorded which). The CDR3 spells CASSLADRFSGNTIYF. In DNA form, the CDR3 reads TGTGCCAGCAGTTTGGCCGACAGGTTCAGTGGAAACACCATATATTTT.